This T cell receptor (beta chain) was found in a study of blood T cell repertoires in COVID-19. Turning to the study itself: Samples taken during acute and convalescent COVID-19 were collected in the United States, Italy and Spain.

Germline V gene lookup returns CDR1 KGHSH and CDR2 LQKENI. V shed 5 bases and J shed 1 base, with 8 bases lying between them. The CDR3 totals 13 residues. Data came from immunoSEQ multiplex PCR; TCRdb stores just in-frame clones and leaves some out. The top ten clones hold around 3% of a sample with about 150,000 clones, approximately 90% of them seen once. This receptor was identified in a man in his sixties with active or convalescent COVID-19. This chain connects TRBV18 to TRBJ1-1; D may be TRBD1 (6 bases). Input material: peripheral blood. The CDR3 region has the DNA TGTGCCAGCTCAGTGGACAGGAACACTGAAGCTTTCTTT. Translated, it gives CASSVDRNTEAFF.